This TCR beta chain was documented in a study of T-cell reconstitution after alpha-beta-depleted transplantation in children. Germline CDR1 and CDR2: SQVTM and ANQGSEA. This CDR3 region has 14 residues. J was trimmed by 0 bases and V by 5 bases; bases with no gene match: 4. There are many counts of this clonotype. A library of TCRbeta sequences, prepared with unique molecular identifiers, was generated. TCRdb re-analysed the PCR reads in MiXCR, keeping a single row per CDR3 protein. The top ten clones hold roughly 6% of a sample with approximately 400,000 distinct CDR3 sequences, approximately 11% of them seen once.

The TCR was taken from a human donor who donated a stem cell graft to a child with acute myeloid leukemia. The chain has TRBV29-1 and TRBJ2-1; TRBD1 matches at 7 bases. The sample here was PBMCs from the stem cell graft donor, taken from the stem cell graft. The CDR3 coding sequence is TGCAGCGTTAGTCCAGGGGGCTCCTACAATGAGCAGTTCTTC. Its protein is CSVSPGGSYNEQFF.